The next 7 T cell receptor beta chains were all read from a single sample in a study of blood T cell repertoires in COVID-19. The repertoire was sequenced with immunoSEQ multiplex PCR; TCRdb's copy has only in-frame clones and lacks some. This table holds hundreds of thousands of clones, about 86% found once. Material for sequencing was peripheral blood. These receptors originate from a woman aged 80 or over with acute or convalescent COVID-19.

This chain uses TRBV14 with TRBJ1-3; 8 nucleotides line up with TRBD1. The CDR3 is 20 amino acids. Unmatched junction bases numbered 14, after V lost 1 base and J lost 0 bases. Germline V gene sequence: CDR1 SGHDN, CDR2 FVKESK. CDR3 sequence (DNA): TGTGCCAGCAGCCAAGTCGGGACAGGTCCAGGTCGGAGCTCTGGAAACACCATATATTTT. Its protein is CASSQVGTGPGRSSGNTIYF.

This clone was seen only once. The V call is TRBV5-4, the J call TRBJ1-5, with 12 positions matching TRBD1. From germline, CDR1 is SGHNT and CDR2 YYREEE (reference sequence). The V segment lost 4 bases and the J segment 0 bases; nucleotides outside the gene matches: 8. This CDR3 spans 18 amino acids. The CDR3 spells CASSLPGQGAISNQPQHF. In DNA form, the CDR3 reads TGTGCCAGCAGCCTCCCGGGACAGGGGGCAATTAGCAATCAGCCCCAGCATTTT.

V is TRBV27 and J is TRBJ1-2, with D maybe TRBD1 (5 bases). CDR3 length: 16 amino acids. The germline V gene has CDR1 MNHEY and CDR2 SMNVEV (reference sequence). V lost 1 base, J lost 2 bases, and 14 bases lay in between. CDR3 region: CASSLFPTVSNYGYTF. In DNA form, the CDR3 reads TGTGCCAGCAGTTTATTTCCGACAGTATCAAACTATGGCTACACCTTC.

The CDR3 sequence: CASSFPGQGTDTQYF. The CDR3 DNA sequence: TGTGCCAGCAGTTTTCCTGGGCAGGGCACAGATACGCAGTATTTT. V usage is TRBV28 and J usage is TRBJ2-3, with unresolved D. V lost 3 bases, J lost 1 base, and 11 bases lay in between. The CDR3 runs 15 residues. The germline V gene has CDR1 MDHEN and CDR2 SYDVKM.

This clone was seen more than once but under ten times. The rearrangement joins TRBV5-1 to TRBJ2-7, with TRBD2 matching over 8 bases. CDR3 size: 18 residues. J gave up 2 bases and V 4 bases, and 17 bases lay outside the gene matches. Germline CDR1 and CDR2: SGHRS and YFSETQ. The CDR3 is CASSPRSLLAGGTYEQYF. DNA of the CDR3: TGCGCCAGCAGCCCCCGGTCCTTGCTGGCGGGGGGAACCTACGAGCAGTACTTC.

The rearrangement uses TRBV5-1 and TRBJ1-4; 10 bases line up with TRBD1. Germline lookup yields CDR1 SGHRS and CDR2 YFSETQ. V was pared by 4 bases and J by 5 bases, with 2 bases of the junction left unmatched. This CDR3 has 14 residues. The CDR3 DNA reads TGCGCCAGCAGCCCGGACAGGGGGAATGAAAAACTGTTTTTT. Protein: CASSPDRGNEKLFF.

This clone has only a few counts. The rearrangement links TRBV16 to TRBJ1-5, with no clear D. V was trimmed by 0 bases and J by 4 bases, leaving 10 bases between them. Germline V gene lookup returns CDR1 KGHSY and CDR2 FQNENV. CDR3 length: 15 amino acids. The DNA for the CDR3 is TGTGCCAGCAGCCAATCGACACCAACTAATCAGCCCCAGCATTTT. Encoded protein: CASSQSTPTNQPQHF.